Listed below are T cell receptor beta chains from one sample, sequenced in a study of low-dose radiotherapy and immunotherapy resistance in tumors. TCRdb re-analysed the reads in MiXCR, keeping a single row per CDR3 protein. The data hold tens of thousands of distinct CDR3 sequences, with over 15% observed a single time. This specimen was PBMCs, taken before treatment. The receptor set was obtained from a male donor with prostate cancer. The CDR3 runs from the conserved cysteine through the conserved F or W. Fields, in order: V gene, CDR3 protein.

V: TRBV7-8
CDR3: CASSLYTPGQTTDTQYF

V: TRBV12-3/TRBV12-4
CDR3: CASSSLVNTEAFF

V: TRBV30
CDR3: CAWSQRAETQYF

V: TRBV5-1
CDR3: CASSLVGGGSTDTQYF

V: TRBV3-1
CDR3: CASSPSRGSNQPQHF

V: TRBV14
CDR3: CASSQSVGYGYTF

V: TRBV29-1
CDR3: CSVDRGGGIAYEQYF

V: TRBV20-1
CDR3: CSARGVTDLGFDGLAF

V: TRBV4-2
CDR3: CASSQDSPGQIPYGYTF

V: TRBV9
CDR3: CASRPDRGSYNEQFF

V: TRBV5-1
CDR3: CASSPRTVYNEQFF

V: TRBV20-1
CDR3: CSARPQRTPTYEQYF

V: TRBV19
CDR3: CASSKAGGFTDTQYF

V: TRBV7-3
CDR3: CASSRDGNTGELFF

V: TRBV2
CDR3: CASSVGWGTDTQYF

V: TRBV5-1
CDR3: CASNQGSSGANVLTF

V: TRBV6-1
CDR3: CASSDPGQRWYF

V: TRBV27
CDR3: CASSLGQGAVWEKLFF

V: TRBV19
CDR3: CASSLDTYYEQYF

V: TRBV6-1
CDR3: CASSEGGYGAGELFFFF

V: TRBV7-2
CDR3: CASSARARDGNTGELFF

V: TRBV18
CDR3: CASSRGLTPPDTQYF

V: TRBV5-6
CDR3: CASSLESGAYNEQFF

V: TRBV20-1
CDR3: CSAFYSAGQLFF

V: TRBV19
CDR3: CASTFGTGGLGNSPLHF

V: TRBV3-1
CDR3: CASSHSSEFSGNTIYF

V: TRBV4-1
CDR3: CASSQEFDNYNEQFF